Below, one TCR beta chain is given with its context. The junction had 4 bases not matched to a gene; V was cut back by 3 bases and J by 4 bases. CDR3 size: 15 residues. Germline CDR1 reads MNHNS; CDR2 reads SASEGT. The sample comes from a study of T cell responses to AZD1222 COVID-19 vaccine. The method was immunoSEQ multiplex PCR; TCRdb's version includes in-frame clones alone and lacks a portion of them. The sample contains about 82,000 clones, roughly 90% of which appear only once. V gene TRBV6-1 combines with J gene TRBJ2-7; TRBD2 matches 12 bases. The source is an adult in good health. Sequencing was performed on peripheral blood, taken on day 0 of AZD1222 vaccination. This chain's CDR3 is CASSDGLAGQYEQYF. The CDR3 bases are TGTGCCAGCAGTGATGGACTAGCGGGGCAATACGAGCAGTACTTC.